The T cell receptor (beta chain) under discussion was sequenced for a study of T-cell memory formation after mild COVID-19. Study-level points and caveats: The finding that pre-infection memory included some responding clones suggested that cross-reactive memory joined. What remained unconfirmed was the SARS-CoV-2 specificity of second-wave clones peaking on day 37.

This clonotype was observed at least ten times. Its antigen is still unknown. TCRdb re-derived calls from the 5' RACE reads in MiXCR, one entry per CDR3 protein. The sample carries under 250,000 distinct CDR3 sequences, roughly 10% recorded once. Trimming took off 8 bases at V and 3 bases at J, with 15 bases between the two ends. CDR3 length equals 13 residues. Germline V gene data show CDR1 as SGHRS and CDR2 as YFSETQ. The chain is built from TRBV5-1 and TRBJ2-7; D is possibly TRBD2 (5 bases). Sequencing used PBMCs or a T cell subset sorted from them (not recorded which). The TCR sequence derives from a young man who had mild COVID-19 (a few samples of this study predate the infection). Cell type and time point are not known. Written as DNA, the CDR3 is TGCGCCAGAAAAGGCAACGAGGGCTACGAGCAGTACGTC. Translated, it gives CARKGNEGYEQYV.